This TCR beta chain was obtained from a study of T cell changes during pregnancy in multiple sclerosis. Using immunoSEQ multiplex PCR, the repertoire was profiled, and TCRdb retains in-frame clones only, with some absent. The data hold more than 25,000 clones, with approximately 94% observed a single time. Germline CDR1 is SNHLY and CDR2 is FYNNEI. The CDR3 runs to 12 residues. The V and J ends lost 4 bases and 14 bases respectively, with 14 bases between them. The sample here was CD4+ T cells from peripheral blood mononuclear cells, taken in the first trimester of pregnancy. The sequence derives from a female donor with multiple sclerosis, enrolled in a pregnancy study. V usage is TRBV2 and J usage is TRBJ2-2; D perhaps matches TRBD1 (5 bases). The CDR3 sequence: CASSVTLDSLFF. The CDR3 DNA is TGTGCCAGCAGTGTTACCTTAGACAGCCTGTTTTTT.